The present entry profiles one T cell receptor beta chain with its context. This CDR3 has 15 residues. V lost 4 bases, J lost 1 base, and 6 bases stayed unmatched. Germline V CDR1 and CDR2: SGHNT, YENEEA. Reverse transcription of 0.5 to 1 ug RNA was performed with random hexamers. Across 54 Vbeta and 13 Jbeta, TCR beta CDR3 was amplified with immunoSEQ multiplex PCR. In TCRdb, the immunoSEQ multiplex PCR reads were re-called with MiXCR into one record per CDR3 protein. The sample lists 200,000 to 300,000 distinct CDR3 sequences; 90% to 96% were seen once. These data belong to a study of CD8 T cells in Susac syndrome. The overall study: Among the sequenced Susac syndrome patients, roughly 6 had active disease while fewer than 10 were in remission. Intravenous immunoglobulin alone or corticosteroids were being given to patients with Susac syndrome at blood draw, unless they were therapy-naive.

The chain is built from TRBV11-3 and TRBJ1-1, with TRBD1 identical over 7 bases. Sequenced material: CD4+ T cells from PBMCs. The TCR originated in a human donor with Susac syndrome. The CDR3 sequence is CASSSIGTANTEAFF. Here the CDR3 DNA reads TGTGCCAGCAGCTCGATCGGGACAGCGAACACTGAAGCTTTCTTT.